One T cell receptor (beta chain) is described in this entry. This clonotype has more than one count but fewer than ten. What antigen it recognizes has not been identified. No base qualities exist here, and no much larger clone lies one base off it. The data were taken from a study of Graves' ophthalmopathy and Graves' hyperthyroidism listed by TCRdb under 2018. About the study as a whole: Peripheral blood was collected before any treatment was given, at the time of initial diagnosis. In roughly 6 hyperthyroidism patients, T-cell repertoires of thyroid tissue and blood were compared. An independent validation cohort comprised 18 hyperthyroidism patients and 15 to 17 patients who later progressed from hyperthyroidism to ophthalmopathy. TCR beta repertoire signatures were used to distinguish Graves' ophthalmopathy from Graves' hyperthyroidism and to predict progression to ophthalmopathy. Once sampling was done, hyperthyroidism patients were given methimazole at a starting dose of 30 mg daily, while ophthalmopathy patients were given high-dose intravenous methylprednisolone. In total, over 130 blood samples were TCR-sequenced: approximately 42 ophthalmopathy, under 80 hyperthyroidism and some 17 hyperthyroidism-to-ophthalmopathy patients. The approximately 98 discovery patients were randomly divided into training and test sets at a 7:3 ratio. To explore V-J signatures distinguishing ophthalmopathy from hyperthyroidism, a discovery set of more than 95 patients (43 ophthalmopathy, 57 stable hyperthyroidism) was enrolled. Results the study describes overall, beyond this receptor: Among expanded thyroid clonotypes with frequency above 0.001, most also showed up in blood, which suggests that blood repertoires may reflect the thyroid immune response. In validation, the model predicted ophthalmopathy progression with roughly 68% sensitivity and roughly 72% specificity; some 13 predicted patients were CT-confirmed with GO in a median of about 6.2 months. Ophthalmopathy was separated from stable hyperthyroidism by the 13-signature model with about 89% sensitivity and 81% to 83% specificity in cross-validation and with 80%/75% in the test set. Sample size was not predetermined statistically, and investigators were not blinded to group allocation.

V ends up 5 bases short and J 5 bases short, with an unmatched junction base count of 8. From cysteine to phenylalanine, the CDR3 is 14 amino acids long. The retained sequence is limited to the CDR3, 42 bases, with the frame set at the first base. For CDR1 and CDR2, the germline V gene lists MNHEY and SVGEGT. A patient counted as having stable hyperthyroidism if there was no progression to ophthalmopathy within 18 months of follow-up. The hyperthyroidism patients were 18 to 65 years old and newly diagnosed, with a disease duration of less than 2 months. Anyone with other autoimmune diseases, uncontrolled infections, pregnancy or lactation was excluded from the study. Clinical symptoms, serum thyroxine, TRAb, thyroid ultrasound and orbital computed tomography were used for diagnosis. Using Ficoll-Paque density gradient centrifugation, PBMCs were isolated from 9.5 to 10 ml of fresh peripheral blood. Trizol reagent was used to extract the total RNA, and its quality was then checked on an Agilent 2100 Bioanalyzer.

For repertoire sequencing, TCR beta CDR3 regions were amplified from RNA transcripts. The first round of RT-PCR was done with HTBI primers and the Qiagen OneStep RT-PCR kit, and was followed by a second round of multiplex PCR, then size selection and purification. Sequencing of the libraries was carried out on an Illumina HiSeq2000 in paired-end mode with 100 bp reads. The authors' analysis ran thus. SOAPnuke was used to process the reads, removing any read that contained adapters or uncalled bases, had a mean Phred below 15, or lacked an exact match to the constant primer or identifier. COPE v1.2.5 was used to merge high-quality paired reads. Each unique nucleotide sequence was defined as a clonotype, and clonotypes were aligned to IMGT TRB V, D and J references with MiTCR v1.1. Analysis was restricted to V-J combinations with a frequency above 0.0001, which covered 99.2% of repertoires. For each V-J combination, a TCR clonal expansion and chaos score was defined as the ratio of F50 clonal expansion to chaos observed in the TCRdist matrix. Welch's t-statistics and random forest were used to reduce features to about a dozen V-J combinations, which were fed into a naive Bayes classifier. The Morisita-Horn index was used to measure how similar the thyroid and blood repertoires were. The public reads were run again by TCRdb, first through fastp at Q25 and then through MiXCR, and only productive beta chains were kept. Each record represents a unique CDR3 protein, reported with the most common genes and DNA among its rows. What appears here as the V and J calls and clone size reflects TCRdb's work, not the paper's. This sample is represented by 400,000 to 450,000 distinct CDR3 sequences; about 21% of them were singletons. The ten largest clonotypes hold roughly 3% of the sample.

This receptor was obtained from a woman younger than 35 with stable Graves' hyperthyroidism. Donor details come from another sample of the same person, matched by shared clones. Source material: peripheral blood. The chain is made from TRBV6-2 or TRBV6-3 and TRBJ1-1, with 7 bases aligning to TRBD1. For the CDR3, the sequence is CASSLQTGLTEAFF. The DNA sequence is as follows: TGTGCCAGCAGTCTACAGACAGGGCTTACTGAAGCTTTCTTT.